The clone carrying this T cell receptor (beta chain) has only a few counts. This specimen belongs to a study of cytotoxic CD8 clonotypes in ibrutinib-treated CLL. Profiling relied on immunoSEQ multiplex PCR, and the TCRdb table lists in-frame clones only, not all of them. Among under 300,000 clones, about three quarters were seen once, and the ten largest hold approximately 15%. This TCR was sampled from a human donor with chronic lymphocytic leukemia. This material consisted of PBMCs, taken after 24 months of ibrutinib treatment.

Written as DNA, the CDR3 is TGTGCCAGCAGCCTCACCTCCACCTACGAGCAGTACTTC. Its protein product is CASSLTSTYEQYF. V usage is TRBV27 and J usage is TRBJ2-7; the D is unclear. The CDR3 has 13 amino acids. Germline CDR1 MNHEY, CDR2 SMNVEV (reference sequence). Trimming shortened V by 6 bases and J by 2 bases, and 11 bases separated the two germline ends.